A single sample is the source of the 12 T cell receptor beta chains below, sequenced in a study of OX40 agonist ivuxolimab in advanced cancers. Profiling relied on immunoSEQ multiplex PCR, and the TCRdb table lists in-frame clones only, not all of them. The table lists some 30,000 clones, about four fifths of them singletons. The input for sequencing was CD4+ or CD8+ T cells sorted from blood, taken in a trial of the OX40 agonist ivuxolimab. The receptor source for this set is an adult with an advanced solid tumor such as melanoma, head and neck, liver or kidney cancer.

A few counts support this clone. The chain uses TRBV28 and TRBJ1-4; TRBD1 aligns across 8 bases. This CDR3 has 15 amino acids. From germline, CDR1 is MDHEN and CDR2 SYDVKM. J was trimmed by 3 bases and V by 5 bases; bases with no gene match: 5. DNA for the CDR3: TGTGCCAGCAGTACCCGGGACAGGCCTAATGAAAAACTGTTTTTT. Amino acids: CASSTRDRPNEKLFF.

The chain links TRBV19 to TRBJ2-7; a weak D match, TRBD2 (5 bases). CDR3 length: 15 residues. From germline, CDR1 is LNHDA and CDR2 SQIVND (reference sequence). Trimming stripped 5 bases from V and 1 base from J, with 15 bases between. This CDR3 is CASSRLGARSYEQYF. CDR3 nucleotide sequence: TGTGCCAGTAGTCGCTTGGGAGCCAGGTCCTACGAGCAGTACTTC.

CDR3 in DNA: TGTGCCAGCAGCTCCGTGGGGGGCCCGGGATACACTGAAGCTTTCTTT. It encodes CASSSVGGPGYTEAFF. The chain employs TRBV7-9 and TRBJ1-1, with D possibly TRBD1 on 6 matching bases. The germline CDR1 and CDR2 sequences are SEHNR and FQNEAQ (reference sequence). CDR3 length equals 16 residues. V was cut by 4 bases and J by 3 bases, with 18 bases left in between.

The chain carries TRBV6-1 and TRBJ2-7; D possibly corresponds to TRBD2 (5 bases). V dropped 3 bases and J dropped 4 bases, with 16 bases sitting between them. The germline gives CDR1 MNHNS, CDR2 SASEGT. There are 15 residues in the CDR3. The CDR3 nucleotides read TGTGCCAGCAGTGAGAGGTCTAGCCGAAATTACGAGCAGTACTTC. It is translated as CASSERSSRNYEQYF.

The rearrangement joins TRBV7-3 to TRBJ2-2; 7 bases align to TRBD2. CDR1 is SGHTA, CDR2 FQGTGA, per germline. V lost 3 bases and J lost 6; bases outside the gene matches: 7. The CDR3 length is 15 residues. Written as DNA, the CDR3 is TGTGCCAGCAGCTTTGGACTAGTTCCAGCCGGGGAGCTGTTTTTT. Protein sequence: CASSFGLVPAGELFF.

J is TRBJ2-3 and V is TRBV6-5; D possibly uses TRBD1 or TRBD2 (5 bases each). V was trimmed by 5 bases and J by 1 base, leaving 10 bases between them. Germline V gene lookup returns CDR1 MNHEY and CDR2 SVGAGI. The length of the CDR3 is 14 residues. CDR3 in amino acids: CASSTPGRTDTQYF. The CDR3 nucleotides are TGTGCCAGCAGTACCCCGGGGCGCACAGATACGCAGTATTTT.

This rearrangement joins TRBV7-2 to TRBJ2-7; D is ambiguous. V was cut by 4 bases and J by 7 bases, with 17 bases left in between. Germline CDR1 is SGHTA and CDR2 is FQGNSA. This CDR3 has 14 amino acids. The CDR3 reads CASSSTYPRGEQYF. The DNA for the CDR3 is TGTGCCAGCAGCTCCACCTACCCACGTGGGGAGCAGTACTTC.

CDR3 sequence: CASSFSGTTGELFF. The DNA of the CDR3 is TGTGCCAGCAGTTTCTCAGGGACCACCGGGGAGCTGTTTTTT. The rearrangement joins TRBV6-6 to TRBJ2-2; D may match TRBD1 or TRBD2 (5 bases each). The V gene lost 4 bases and the J gene lost 4 bases, with 10 bases spanning the gap. Germline CDR1 and CDR2: MNHNY and SVGAGI (reference sequence). The CDR3 is 14 residues long.

V and J are TRBV5-1 and TRBJ2-3; D unclear. Germline V gene data show CDR1 as SGHRS and CDR2 as YFSETQ. V gave up 0 bases and J gave up 2 bases, with 7 bases separating them. The CDR3 has 14 amino acids. DNA of the CDR3: TGCGCCAGCAGCTTGGGGGTAGACACAGATACGCAGTATTTT. It is translated as CASSLGVDTDTQYF. Using reference TRBV5-1 and TRBJ2-3 for the parts outside the CDR3, the full variable domain is KAGVTQTPRYLIKTRGQQVTLSCSPISGHRSVSWYQQTPGQGLQFLFEYFSETQRNKGNFPGRFSGRQFSNSRSEMNVSTLELGDSALYLCASSLGVDTDTQYFGPGTRLTVL.

This rearrangement joins TRBV6-7 to TRBJ2-7; 10 positions agree with TRBD1. TRBV6-7 counts as an open reading frame of uncertain function. V was pared by 4 bases and J by 6 bases, with 12 bases of the junction left unmatched. The CDR3 runs 16 residues. The CDR3 is CASSSRPGQGHIEQYF. CDR3 in DNA: TGTGCCAGCAGTTCAAGACCGGGACAGGGGCACATCGAGCAGTACTTC.

The chain recombines TRBV11-3 with TRBJ2-1; 10 positions match TRBD1. Looked up from germline, CDR1 is SGHNT and CDR2 is YENEEA. CDR3 length: 15 amino acids. Trimming removed 1 base from V and 5 bases from J; junction bases left unmatched: 2. CDR3 protein: CASSLGDRGHNEQFF. CDR3 sequence (DNA): TGTGCCAGCAGCTTAGGGGACAGGGGTCACAATGAGCAGTTCTTC. The variable domain in full, with the rest retrieved from reference TRBV11-3 and TRBJ2-1, is EAGVVQSPRYKIIEKKQPVAFWCNPISGHNTLYWYLQNLGQGPELLIRYENEEAVDDSQLPKDRFSAERLKGVDSTLKIQPAELGDSAVYLCASSLGDRGHNEQFFGPGTRLTVL.

This clone was seen only once. The rearrangement links TRBV4-2 to TRBJ2-4; the D gene could be TRBD1 or TRBD2 (5 bases each). The ends were cut back, 0 bases at V and 1 base at J, with 16 bases in the middle. The CDR3 contains 18 residues. Germline lookup yields CDR1 LGHNA and CDR2 YNFKEQ. The CDR3 bases are TGTGCCAGCAGCCAAGATAGTTTAGGGACCTGGGCCAAAAACATTCAGTACTTC. Its protein product is CASSQDSLGTWAKNIQYF.